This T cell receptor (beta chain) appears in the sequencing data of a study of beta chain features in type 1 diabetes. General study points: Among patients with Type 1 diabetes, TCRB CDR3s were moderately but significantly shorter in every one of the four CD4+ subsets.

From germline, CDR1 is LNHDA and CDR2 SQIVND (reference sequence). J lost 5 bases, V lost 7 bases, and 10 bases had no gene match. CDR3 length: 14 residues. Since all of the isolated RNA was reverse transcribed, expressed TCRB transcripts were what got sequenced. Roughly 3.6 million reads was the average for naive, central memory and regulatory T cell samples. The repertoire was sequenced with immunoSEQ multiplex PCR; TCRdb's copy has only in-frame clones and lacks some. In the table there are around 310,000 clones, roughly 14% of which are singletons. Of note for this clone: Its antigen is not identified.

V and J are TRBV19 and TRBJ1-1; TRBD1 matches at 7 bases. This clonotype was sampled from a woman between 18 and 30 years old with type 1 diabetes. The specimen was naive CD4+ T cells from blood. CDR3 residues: CASTIYTGVTEAFF. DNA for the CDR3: TGTGCCAGTACCATCTATACAGGGGTAACTGAAGCTTTCTTT.